The present T cell receptor beta chain was sequenced within a study of blood T cell repertoires in COVID-19. Study overall: Some COVID-19 samples were acute and others convalescent; all came from the United States, Italy and Spain. PBMCs, B-cell-depleted T cells, or T cells were the source of the cDNA or gDNA that made up the material.

Authors' analysis steps: Nucleated cell counts were estimated from reference gene primer amplification. Produced via immunoSEQ multiplex PCR; TCRdb's table is partial and in-frame only. From that table come the V and J calls and clone size; the DNA was used to work out D and trimming. Of about 180,000 clones listed, over 75% are singletons. The V segment lost 3 bases and the J segment 0 bases; nucleotides outside the gene matches: 8. In germline, CDR1 is MGHRA, CDR2 YSYEKL. The CDR3 spans 18 residues. The Seattle site enrolled patients during active infection and followed them longitudinally. This clonotype originated in a person in their 70s with COVID-19, enrolled during active disease. V is TRBV4-1 and J is TRBJ2-1, with 10 bases identical to TRBD2. Sequencing was carried out using peripheral blood. The CDR3 loop reads CASSHPAGGRSSYNEQFF. The CDR3 DNA sequence: TGCGCCAGCAGCCACCCAGCGGGGGGGCGGAGCTCCTACAATGAGCAGTTCTTC.